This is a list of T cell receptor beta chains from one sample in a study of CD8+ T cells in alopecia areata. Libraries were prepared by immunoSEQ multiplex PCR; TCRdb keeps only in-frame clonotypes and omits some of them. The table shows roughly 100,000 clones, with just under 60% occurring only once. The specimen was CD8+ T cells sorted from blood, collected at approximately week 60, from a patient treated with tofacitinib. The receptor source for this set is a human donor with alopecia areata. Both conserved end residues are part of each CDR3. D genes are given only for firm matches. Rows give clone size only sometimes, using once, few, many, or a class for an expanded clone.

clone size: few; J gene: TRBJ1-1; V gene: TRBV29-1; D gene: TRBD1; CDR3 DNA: TGCAGCGTTGCTAAGGGGGCTGTCGCTGAAGCTTTCTTT; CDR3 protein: CSVAKGAVAEAFF
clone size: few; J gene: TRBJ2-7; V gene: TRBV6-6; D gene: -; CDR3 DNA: TGTGCCAGCAGTTACTCGCCGATTGACGAGCAGTACTTC; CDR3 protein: CASSYSPIDEQYF
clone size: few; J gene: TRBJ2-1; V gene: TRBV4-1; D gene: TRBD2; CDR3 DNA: TGCGCCAGCAGCCAAACCCTTTTAGCGGGGGATGAGCAGTTCTTC; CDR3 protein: CASSQTLLAGDEQFF
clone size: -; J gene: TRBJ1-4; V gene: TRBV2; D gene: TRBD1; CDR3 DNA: TGTGCCAGCAGTCTTGGGACAGGGAGGGCAACTAATGAAAAACTGTTTTTT; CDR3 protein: CASSLGTGRATNEKLFF
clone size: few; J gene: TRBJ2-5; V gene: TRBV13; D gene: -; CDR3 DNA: TGTGCCAGCAGCTTCGGCAGGAGCCAAGAGACCCAGTACTTC; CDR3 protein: CASSFGRSQETQYF
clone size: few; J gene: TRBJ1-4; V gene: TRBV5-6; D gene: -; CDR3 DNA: TGTGCCAGCAGCTCTGGCCGGGACCCAGTGCCGTTTTTT; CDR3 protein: CASSSGRDPVPFF
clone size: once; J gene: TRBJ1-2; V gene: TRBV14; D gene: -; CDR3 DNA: TGTGCCAGCAGCCTCGGACAAGGCTCCTATGGCTACACCTTC; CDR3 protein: CASSLGQGSYGYTF
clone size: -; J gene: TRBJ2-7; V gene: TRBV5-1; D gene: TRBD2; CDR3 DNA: TGCGCCAGCAGCTTGGCCTTGGGTAGCGGGGGCGACGAGCAGTACTTC; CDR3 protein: CASSLALGSGGDEQYF
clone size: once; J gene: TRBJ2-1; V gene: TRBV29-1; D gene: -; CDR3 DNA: TGCAGCGTTCGGTGGGATTATCGGTACAATGAGCAGTTCTTC; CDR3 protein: CSVRWDYRYNEQFF
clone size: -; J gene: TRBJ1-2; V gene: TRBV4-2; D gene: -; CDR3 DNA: TGTGCCAGCAGCCTCTCCCTGGAGAACACCCGGGGCTACACCTTC; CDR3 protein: CASSLSLENTRGYTF
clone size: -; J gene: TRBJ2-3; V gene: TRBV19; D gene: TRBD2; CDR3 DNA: TGTGCCAGTAGCATAGCGGGACGGAACACAGATACGCAGTATTTT; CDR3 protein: CASSIAGRNTDTQYF
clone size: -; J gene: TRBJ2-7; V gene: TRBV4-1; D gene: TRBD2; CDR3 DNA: TGCGCCAGCAGCCAAGATCGGGGACTAGAGTACGAGCAGTACTTC; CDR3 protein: CASSQDRGLEYEQYF
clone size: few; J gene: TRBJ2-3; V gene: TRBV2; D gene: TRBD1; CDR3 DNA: TGTGCCAGCAGTGCGACCGGGACAGGAAGCACAGATACGCAGTATTTT; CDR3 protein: CASSATGTGSTDTQYF
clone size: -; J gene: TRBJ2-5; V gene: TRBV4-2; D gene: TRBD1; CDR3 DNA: TGTGCCAGCAGCCATTTATATCTGGGGACAGGGGGTGAGGAGACCCAGTACTTC; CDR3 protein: CASSHLYLGTGGEETQYF
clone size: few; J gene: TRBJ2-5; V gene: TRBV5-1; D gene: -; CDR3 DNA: TGCGCCAGCAGCCCACTCGGGGAGACCCAGTACTTC; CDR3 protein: CASSPLGETQYF
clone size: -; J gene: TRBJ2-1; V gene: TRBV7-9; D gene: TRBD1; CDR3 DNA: TGTGCCAGCAGCGGACAGGGGGTGGGTGAGCAGTTCTTC; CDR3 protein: CASSGQGVGEQFF
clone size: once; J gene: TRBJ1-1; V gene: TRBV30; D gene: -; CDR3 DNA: TGTGCCTGGAGTCCGGGGGAGGCTGAAGCTTTCTTT; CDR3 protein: CAWSPGEAEAFF
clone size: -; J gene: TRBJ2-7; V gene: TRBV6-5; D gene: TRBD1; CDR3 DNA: TGTGCCAGCAGTTACGGGACAGGAAACTACGAGCAGTACTTC; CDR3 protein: CASSYGTGNYEQYF
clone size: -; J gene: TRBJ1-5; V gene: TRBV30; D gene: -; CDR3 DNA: TGTGCCTGGAGTCTAGGTAGCAATCAGCCCCAGCATTTT; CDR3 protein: CAWSLGSNQPQHF
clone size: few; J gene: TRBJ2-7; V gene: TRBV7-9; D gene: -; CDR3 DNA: TGTGCCAGCAGCCTGGGGGATCGCGAGCAGTACTTC; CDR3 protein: CASSLGDREQYF
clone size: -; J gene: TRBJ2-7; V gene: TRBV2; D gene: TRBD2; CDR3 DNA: TGTGCCAGCAGTGAAGGACAGCGGGGGCCGGGAGAGCAGTACTTC; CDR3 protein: CASSEGQRGPGEQYF
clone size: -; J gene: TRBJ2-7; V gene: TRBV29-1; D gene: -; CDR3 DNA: TGCAGCGTCGTTTGGGACGACACGGGGAGCTCCTACGAGCAGTACTTC; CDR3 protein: CSVVWDDTGSSYEQYF
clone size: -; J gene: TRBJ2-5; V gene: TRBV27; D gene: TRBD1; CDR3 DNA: TGTGCCAGCAGTGCCGAGGGACAGAACAAAGAGACCCAGTACTTC; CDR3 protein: CASSAEGQNKETQYF
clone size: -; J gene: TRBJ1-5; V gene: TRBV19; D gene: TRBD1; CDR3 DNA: TGTGCCAGTAGACCCCCCGGGACAGGGGCCAACGGGAAGTTTGGCAATCAGCCCCAGCATTTT; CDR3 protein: CASRPPGTGANGKFGNQPQHF
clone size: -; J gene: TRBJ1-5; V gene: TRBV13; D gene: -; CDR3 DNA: TGTGCCAGCAGCTTATCAACTGGGGGGCGCCAGCCCCAGCATTTT; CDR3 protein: CASSLSTGGRQPQHF
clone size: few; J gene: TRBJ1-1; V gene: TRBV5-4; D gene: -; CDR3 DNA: TGTGCCAGCAGCCTATCGACCTCCGGAGCTTTCTTT; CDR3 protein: CASSLSTSGAFF
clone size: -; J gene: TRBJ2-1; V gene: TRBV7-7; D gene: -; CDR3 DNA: TGTGCTAGCAGCCGCAGGGATTCAGATGAGCAGTTCTTC; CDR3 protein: CASSRRDSDEQFF
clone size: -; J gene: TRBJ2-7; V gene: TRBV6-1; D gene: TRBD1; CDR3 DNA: TGTGCCAGCAGTGAAGCGAGGACAGGGACCTACGAGCAGTACTTC; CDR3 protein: CASSEARTGTYEQYF
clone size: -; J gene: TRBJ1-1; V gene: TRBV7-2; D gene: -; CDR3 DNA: TGTGCCAGCAGCTTATACCGACAGAGTGAAGCTTTCTTT; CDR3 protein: CASSLYRQSEAFF
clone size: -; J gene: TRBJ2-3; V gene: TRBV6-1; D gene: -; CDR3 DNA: TGTGCCAGCAGTGAAGAAGGGGGACTCAAACTCACAGATACGCAGTATTTT; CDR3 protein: CASSEEGGLKLTDTQYF
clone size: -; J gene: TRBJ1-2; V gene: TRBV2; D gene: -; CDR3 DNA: TGTGCCAGCAGTGAGACAGTGGGGCTAATGGTTTATGGCTACACCTTC; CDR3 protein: CASSETVGLMVYGYTF
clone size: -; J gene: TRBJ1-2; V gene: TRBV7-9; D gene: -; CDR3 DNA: TGTGCCAGCAGCACCACGTCCGGGACCCGTTCTCATGGCTACACCTTC; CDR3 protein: CASSTTSGTRSHGYTF
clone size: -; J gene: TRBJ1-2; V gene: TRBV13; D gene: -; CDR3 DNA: TGTGCCAGCAGCTCCGGATCTGTCAACTATGGCTACACCTTC; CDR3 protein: CASSSGSVNYGYTF
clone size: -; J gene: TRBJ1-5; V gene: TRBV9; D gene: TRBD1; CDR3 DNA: TGTGCCAGCAGCGGGGGACAGGGCCCCAATCAGCCCCAGCATTTT; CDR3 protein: CASSGGQGPNQPQHF
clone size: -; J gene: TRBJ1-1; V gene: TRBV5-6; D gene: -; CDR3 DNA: TGTGCCAGCATCCTGAGAGCGGGACGGTTGAACACTGAAGCTTTCTTT; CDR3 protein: CASILRAGRLNTEAFF
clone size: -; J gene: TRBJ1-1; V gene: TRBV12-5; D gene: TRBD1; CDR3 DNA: TGTGCTAGTGGAAAGGGGGCAGGGGATGAAGCTTTCTTT; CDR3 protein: CASGKGAGDEAFF
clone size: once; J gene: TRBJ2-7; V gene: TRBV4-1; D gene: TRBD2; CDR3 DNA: TGCGCCAGCAGCCAACCGGGACTAGCGGGGCTGGGAAAGTACTTC; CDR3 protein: CASSQPGLAGLGKYF
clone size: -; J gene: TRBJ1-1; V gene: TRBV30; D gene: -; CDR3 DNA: TGTGCCTGGAGTACGGGGCCGAACACTGAAGCTTTCTTT; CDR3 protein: CAWSTGPNTEAFF
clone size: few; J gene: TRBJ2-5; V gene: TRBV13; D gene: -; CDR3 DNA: TGTGCCAGCAGCTTAGAGATATCCGGAGAGACCCAGTACTTC; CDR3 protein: CASSLEISGETQYF
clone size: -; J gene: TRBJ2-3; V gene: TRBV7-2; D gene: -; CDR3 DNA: TGTGCCAGCAGCTATACAGATACGCAGTATTTT; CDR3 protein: CASSYTDTQYF
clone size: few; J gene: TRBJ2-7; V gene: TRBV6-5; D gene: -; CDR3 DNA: TGTGCCAGCAGTGTCCCCGGGGAGGGGGGGTACGAGCAGTACTTC; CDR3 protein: CASSVPGEGGYEQYF
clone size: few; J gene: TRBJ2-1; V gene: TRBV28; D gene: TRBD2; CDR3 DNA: TGTGCCACCATAGAACTAGCGGGGGGGCCAGGGGAGCAGTTCTTC; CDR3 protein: CATIELAGGPGEQFF
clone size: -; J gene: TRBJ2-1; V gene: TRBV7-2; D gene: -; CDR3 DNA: TGTGCCAGCAGCTCGAGGACTTACAATGAGCAGTTCTTC; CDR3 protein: CASSSRTYNEQFF
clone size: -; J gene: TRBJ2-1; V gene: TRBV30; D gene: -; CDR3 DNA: TGTGCCTGGAGTGTACTCATCCACAATGAGCAGTTCTTC; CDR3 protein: CAWSVLIHNEQFF
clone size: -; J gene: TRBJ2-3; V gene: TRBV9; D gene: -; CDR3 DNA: TGTGCCAGCAGCGGAACTAGATCAGATACGCAGTATTTT; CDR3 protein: CASSGTRSDTQYF
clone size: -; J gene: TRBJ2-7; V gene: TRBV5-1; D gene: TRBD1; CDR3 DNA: TGCGCCAGCAGCGGGACAGGCCCACGCTACGAGCAGTACTTC; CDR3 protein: CASSGTGPRYEQYF